This is a list of T cell receptor beta chains from one sample in a study of OX40 agonist ivuxolimab in advanced cancers. Profiling relied on immunoSEQ multiplex PCR, and the TCRdb table lists in-frame clones only, not all of them. The table includes around 80,000 clones, roughly 90% detected once. Sequenced here: CD4+ or CD8+ T cells sorted from blood, sampled in a trial of the OX40 agonist ivuxolimab. The receptors here all came from an adult with an advanced solid tumor such as melanoma, head and neck, liver or kidney cancer. Both conserved end residues are part of each CDR3. The D gene is left open where the match is weak. A clone size is listed for some rows: how often the clone was seen (once, few, many), or a class if it is expanded.

size	V	J	D	CDR3	DNA
-	TRBV7-9	TRBJ2-5	-	CALGVEAGGETQYF	TGTGCCCTTGGTGTTGAGGCCGGGGGAGAGACCCAGTACTTC
-	TRBV27	TRBJ1-1	-	CASSLWGSNTEAFF	TGTGCCAGCAGTTTATGGGGGTCGAACACTGAAGCTTTCTTT
-	TRBV27	TRBJ1-5	-	CASSSLGNGNQPQHF	TGTGCCAGCAGTTCATTGGGGAACGGCAATCAGCCCCAGCATTTT
-	TRBV6-5	TRBJ2-1	TRBD2	CASSLAGGYNEQFF	TGTGCCAGCAGTCTAGCGGGGGGGTACAATGAGCAGTTCTTC
-	TRBV27	TRBJ1-3	TRBD1	CASSPDRGPGNTIYF	TGTGCCAGCAGCCCTGACAGGGGCCCTGGAAACACCATATATTTT
-	TRBV27	TRBJ2-7	-	CASSSKGEGKSWYEQYF	TGTGCCAGCAGTTCCAAAGGAGAAGGGAAAAGTTGGTACGAGCAGTACTTC
-	TRBV7-2	TRBJ2-7	TRBD1	CASSQSDRGLYEQYF	TGTGCCAGCAGCCAATCGGACAGGGGGCTTTACGAGCAGTACTTC
-	TRBV5-6	TRBJ2-3	-	CASSLYDTQYF	TGTGCCAGCAGCCTGTACGATACGCAGTATTTT
-	TRBV6-5	TRBJ2-3	-	CASSRGASNTQYF	TGTGCCAGCAGCAGGGGAGCGTCGAATACGCAGTATTTT
-	TRBV10-3	TRBJ2-2	-	CAISPAQGRAGELFF	TGTGCCATCAGCCCGGCACAGGGCAGGGCCGGGGAGCTGTTTTTT
-	TRBV13	TRBJ1-2	-	CASSLAGAVYGYTF	TGTGCCAGCAGCTTAGCTGGGGCCGTTTATGGCTACACCTTC
-	TRBV7-9	TRBJ2-5	-	CASSLAIGLLETQYF	TGTGCCAGCAGCTTAGCGATCGGGCTCCTGGAGACCCAGTACTTC
-	TRBV7-9	TRBJ2-7	TRBD2	CASSPRTSGEVWKQYF	TGTGCCAGCAGCCCACGTACCAGCGGGGAGGTCTGGAAGCAGTACTTC
once	TRBV6-1	TRBJ2-1	-	CASSPERWANEQFF	TGTGCCAGCAGTCCGGAGAGGTGGGCTAATGAGCAGTTCTTC
-	TRBV30	TRBJ1-6	TRBD1	CAWSWTGRNSPLHF	TGTGCCTGGAGTTGGACAGGGCGGAATTCACCCCTCCACTTT
once	TRBV9	TRBJ2-2	-	CASSVAVWGNSANTGELFF	TGTGCCAGCAGCGTAGCGGTGTGGGGGAACAGCGCGAACACCGGGGAGCTGTTTTTT
-	TRBV6-5	TRBJ2-5	-	CASRTGSWNQETQYF	TGTGCCAGCAGAACGGGCAGTTGGAACCAAGAGACCCAGTACTTC
-	TRBV13	TRBJ2-7	-	CASSLGSGTGEQYF	TGTGCCAGCAGCCTAGGGAGTGGAACTGGGGAGCAGTACTTC
-	TRBV7-8	TRBJ1-3	-	CASCCSGNTIYF	TGTGCCAGTTGTTGCTCTGGAAACACCATATATTTT
-	TRBV25-1	TRBJ2-1	-	CASSEYETLEAGREQFF	TGTGCCAGCAGTGAATATGAAACCCTCGAGGCAGGCCGAGAGCAGTTCTTC
-	TRBV19	TRBJ1-4	-	CASSLRLSGDEKLFF	TGTGCCAGTAGTCTCAGACTAAGCGGAGATGAAAAACTGTTTTTT
-	TRBV7-6	TRBJ2-2	TRBD1	CASSSLPGLPGQGTGELFF	TGTGCCAGCAGCTCTTTACCCGGGCTCCCGGGACAGGGCACCGGGGAGCTGTTTTTT
-	TRBV5-6	TRBJ1-5	-	CASSLQIYSNQPQHF	TGTGCCAGCAGCCTACAGATTTATAGCAATCAGCCCCAGCATTTT
-	TRBV5-1	TRBJ2-7	-	CASSRDRDGGVAYEQYF	TGCGCCAGCAGCCGGGATCGGGACGGTGGAGTGGCTTACGAGCAGTACTTC
-	TRBV6-4	TRBJ2-1	TRBD1	CASSDPKGTDNEQFF	TGTGCCAGCAGTGACCCAAAAGGGACAGACAATGAGCAGTTCTTC
-	TRBV5-6	TRBJ2-5	TRBD2	CASSLAGGQETQYF	TGTGCCAGCAGCTTGGCGGGAGGTCAAGAGACCCAGTACTTC
-	TRBV13	TRBJ1-5	-	CASSSGVNSNQPQHF	TGTGCCAGCAGCTCAGGGGTTAATAGCAATCAGCCCCAGCATTTT
-	TRBV9	TRBJ1-4	-	CASSPTWGSGEKLFF	TGTGCCAGCAGCCCCACGTGGGGGTCCGGTGAAAAACTGTTTTTT
once	TRBV7-2	TRBJ1-3	TRBD1	CASRATGDDGNTIYF	TGTGCCAGCAGAGCGACAGGGGATGATGGAAACACCATATATTTT
-	TRBV11-2	TRBJ1-2	-	CASSTGPNYGYTF	TGTGCCAGCAGTACTGGACCCAACTATGGCTACACCTTC
-	TRBV10-2	TRBJ2-2	-	CASSEGGGELFF	TGCGCCAGCAGTGAAGGGGGCGGGGAGCTGTTTTTT
-	TRBV6-1	TRBJ2-2	-	CASSVGVFTGELFF	TGTGCCAGCAGTGTTGGGGTCTTCACCGGGGAGCTGTTTTTT
-	TRBV7-9	TRBJ1-2	-	CASSGEVAPGDGYTF	TGTGCCAGCAGCGGAGAAGTGGCGCCGGGGGATGGCTACACCTTC
few	TRBV19	TRBJ2-1	TRBD2	CASSIGLAFDEQFF	TGTGCCAGTAGTATAGGACTAGCGTTCGATGAGCAGTTCTTC
-	TRBV10-1	TRBJ2-7	TRBD1	CAKSRDRPYEQYF	TGCGCCAAATCCCGGGACAGGCCCTACGAGCAGTACTTC
-	TRBV2	TRBJ2-1	-	CASRDLGSSYNEQFF	TGTGCCAGCAGGGATCTGGGGAGCTCCTACAATGAGCAGTTCTTC
-	TRBV4-1	TRBJ2-3	-	CASSWRQDPTDTQYF	TGCGCCAGCAGCTGGCGGCAAGACCCCACAGATACGCAGTATTTT